Shown below are 17 T cell receptor beta chains from a single sample sequenced in a study of shared clonotypes between healthy human individuals. Produced via immunoSEQ multiplex PCR; TCRdb's table is partial and in-frame only. In the table there are under 1,900,000 clones, 98% of which are singletons. Sequenced: naive CD4+ T cells sorted from blood. Subset denoted: CD45RA+ positively selected. The receptors derive from a man aged 30-40 years in good health.

Worth noting for this clone: The germline gene is not matched at one end of the junction; a read error may be the cause. The rearrangement joins TRBV14 to TRBJ1-1, with 8 bases lining up with TRBD1. This CDR3 spans 13 amino acids. CDR1 and CDR2 (germline): SGHDN, FVKESK. The CDR3 reads CPERDRGCTEAFF. The CDR3 DNA follows: TGCCCTGAGAGAGACAGGGGATGTACTGAAGCTTTCTTT.

The chain is built from TRBV29-1 and TRBJ2-2; 9 bases align to TRBD2. The CDR3 is 15 amino acids. The V gene's germline CDR1 is SQVTM and CDR2 ANQGSEA. Trimming at V came to 1 base and at J to 4 bases, leaving 4 bases not matched to a gene. CDR3 in amino acids: CSVEGGLAGTGELFF. CDR3 DNA: TGCAGCGTTGAAGGGGGACTAGCAGGCACCGGGGAGCTGTTTTTT.

This chain uses TRBV5-1 with TRBJ2-1, with 10 bases that match TRBD2. CDR3 length: 16 amino acids. CDR1 SGHRS and CDR2 YFSETQ come from the germline V gene. With 9 bases clipped from V and 0 bases from J, the junction kept 9 bases outside the gene matches. The CDR3 bases are TGCGCCACCGGGACTAGCGCATATCGCTCCTACAATGAGCAGTTCTTC. It is translated as CATGTSAYRSYNEQFF.

This clone has just one count. This chain links TRBV6-5 with TRBJ1-3, with D possibly TRBD1 on 6 matching bases. CDR3 length: 14 amino acids. The germline V gene has CDR1 MNHEY and CDR2 SVGAGI. V lost 5 bases, J lost 3 bases, and 11 bases lay in between. The CDR3 sequence: CASSPDRIGNTIYF. Here the CDR3 DNA reads TGTGCCAGCAGTCCTGACAGGATTGGAAACACCATATATTTT.

The chain combines TRBV5-4 with TRBJ2-3, with D tentatively TRBD1 or TRBD2 (5 bases each). The CDR3 has 16 residues. Per the germline V gene, CDR1 is SGHNT and CDR2 is YYREEE (reference sequence). With 4 bases removed from V and 2 bases from J, the gap between germline ends came to 17 bases. The CDR3 sequence is CASSGIRGGPTDTQYF. CDR3 nucleotide sequence: TGTGCCAGCAGCGGTATTCGGGGCGGGCCCACAGATACGCAGTATTTT.

This clone is a singleton in its sample. The chain's CDR3 is CASSARSGTFYNEQFF. DNA of the CDR3: TGTGCCAGCAGCGCCCGCTCCGGGACCTTCTACAATGAGCAGTTCTTC. This chain joins TRBV28 and TRBJ2-1; D may correspond to TRBD1 or TRBD2 (5 bases each). The V gene lost 6 bases and the J gene lost 3 bases, with 18 bases spanning the gap. The germline V gene has CDR1 MDHEN and CDR2 SYDVKM. The CDR3 consists of 16 residues. The whole variable domain, remainder taken from reference TRBV28 and TRBJ2-1, is DVKVTQSSRYLVKRTGEKVFLECVQDMDHENMFWYRQDPGLGLRLIYFSYDVKMKEKGDIPEGYSVSREKKERFSLILESASTNQTSMYLCASSARSGTFYNEQFFGPGTRLTVL.

With respect to this clone: In the same sample, other DNA sequences code for this CDR3. This rearrangement joins TRBV5-4 to TRBJ2-1; D gene unclear. CDR3 length: 12 residues. Germline lookup yields CDR1 SGHNT and CDR2 YYREEE (reference sequence). V lost 0 bases, J lost 5 bases, and 3 bases lay in between. CDR3 protein: CASSLDHNEQFF. As DNA, the CDR3 is TGTGCCAGCAGCTTGGACCACAATGAGCAGTTCTTC.

V gene TRBV29-1 combines with J gene TRBJ1-3; 10 nucleotides align to TRBD1. Germline V lookup: CDR1 SQVTM, CDR2 ANQGSEA. The length of the CDR3 is 18 residues. V trimming: 0 bases; J trimming: 0 bases; junction bases outside the gene matches: 8. As DNA, the CDR3 is TGCAGCGTTGAAGATCTTCAAGGGACAGGGGCCTCTGGAAACACCATATATTTT. It yields the protein CSVEDLQGTGASGNTIYF.

V usage is TRBV7-9 and J usage is TRBJ2-1; D call uncertain. CDR1 is SEHNR, CDR2 FQNEAQ, per germline (reference sequence). V was cut by 1 base and J by 6 bases, with 7 bases left in between. The CDR3 sequence is 13 residues long. CDR3 residues: CASSLVRGNEQFF. As DNA, the CDR3 is TGTGCCAGCAGCTTAGTACGCGGCAATGAGCAGTTCTTC.

The chain is built from TRBV18 and TRBJ1-5; TRBD1 might be the D (5 bases). The V and J ends lost 6 bases and 4 bases respectively, with 10 bases between them. The CDR3 loop spans 13 amino acids. Germline CDR1 reads KGHSH; CDR2 reads LQKENI. CDR3 region: CASSLGENQPQHF. The CDR3 nucleotides are TGTGCCAGCTCGCTAGGGGAAAATCAGCCCCAGCATTTT.

As to this clone: Other DNA sequences of this sample code for an identical CDR3. The chain uses TRBV18 and TRBJ2-7; 11 nucleotides align to TRBD1. Germline V gives CDR1 KGHSH, CDR2 LQKENI. Unmatched junction bases numbered 3, after V lost 2 bases and J lost 3 bases. The CDR3 contains 15 residues. In DNA, the CDR3 is TGTGCCAGCTCACCAGGCGGGACAGGGGGCTACGAGCAGTACTTC. Encoded protein: CASSPGGTGGYEQYF.

The rearrangement links TRBV27 to TRBJ1-5; D is unresolved. The CDR3 sequence is 14 residues long. V was shortened by 4 bases and J by 5 bases, with 12 bases between the two germline ends. CDR1 and CDR2 from the germline V gene are MNHEY and SMNVEV (reference sequence). CDR3 nucleotides: TGTGCCAGCAGTTCTAGGATGGGGTATCAGCCCCAGCATTTT. It is translated as CASSSRMGYQPQHF.

The rearrangement joins TRBV5-6 to TRBJ2-1, with TRBD2 matching 10 bases. This CDR3 region has 17 residues. Looked up from germline, CDR1 is SGHDT and CDR2 is YYEEEE. With V trimmed by 0 bases and J by 7 bases, 10 bases remained unmatched. For the CDR3, the DNA is TGTGCCAGCAGCTTGGAGAGGCTAGCGGGAGCCGTGAATGAGCAGTTCTTC. The encoded protein is CASSLERLAGAVNEQFF.

The chain employs TRBV15 and TRBJ1-4; D unclear. Deletions cut 0 bases from V and 8 bases from J, with 10 bases between. The V gene's germline CDR1 is LNHNV and CDR2 YYDKDF (reference sequence). The CDR3 runs 14 residues. The CDR3 region is CATSRDLAGEKLFF. Written as DNA, the CDR3 is TGTGCCACCAGCAGAGATCTTGCTGGGGAAAAACTGTTTTTT.

This chain links TRBV4-3 with TRBJ2-2; D unclear. The CDR3 contains 16 residues. CDR1 is LGHNA and CDR2 is YSLEER in the germline V gene. The V end lost 1 base, the J end lost 5 bases, and 14 bases lay between the germline ends. CDR3 DNA sequence: TGCGCCAGCAGCCAAGTGCAAGGGATTGGGACCGGGGAGCTGTTTTTT. It translates to CASSQVQGIGTGELFF.

This rearrangement joins TRBV7-9 to TRBJ2-1; 12 bases fit TRBD2. J lost 2 bases, V lost 5 bases, and 4 bases had no gene match. Germline-derived CDR1 and CDR2 are SEHNR and FQNEAQ (reference sequence). CDR3 size: 16 residues. The CDR3 nucleotides are TGTGCCAGCAGCCGGACTAGCGGGAAGGCCTACAATGAGCAGTTCTTC. It yields the protein CASSRTSGKAYNEQFF.

The V call is TRBV7-2, the J call TRBJ1-2, with TRBD1 matching over 12 bases. The CDR3 loop spans 16 amino acids. Germline V CDR1 and CDR2: SGHTA, FQGNSA. V trimming: 0 bases; J trimming: 7 bases; junction bases outside the gene matches: 6. The CDR3 spells CASSLARDRGQAGYTF. The CDR3, as DNA: TGTGCCAGCAGCTTAGCCCGGGACAGGGGGCAGGCTGGCTACACCTTC.